This T cell receptor (beta chain) derives from a study of blood T cells in healthy people across ages. Caucasian individuals from Russia who were healthy and aged roughly 6 to 100 acted as donors. The CDR3 spans 15 residues. V dropped 5 bases and J dropped 5; count of bases not matched to a gene: 7. Germline V gives CDR1 SQVTM, CDR2 ANQGSEA. As for this clonotype: Its antigen is still unknown.

Using a J-beta primer mix together with a sample-barcoded 5' primer, a second PCR was run for about 6 to 12 cycles. MiXCR, run by TCRdb on the 5' RACE reads, gives a single entry per CDR3 protein. The sample includes about 940,000 distinct CDR3 sequences, roughly 43% seen only once; the top ten take under 15%. Whole-study results and caveats: Relative to aged donors, long-lived donors carried more naive CD4+ cells and displayed higher diversity.

This receptor was obtained from a man younger than 45 in good health. This chain connects TRBV29-1 to TRBJ2-5; 14 positions match TRBD2. The sample taken for sequencing was blood. CDR3 DNA sequence: TGCAGCGTTTTGGGACTAGCGGGAGCTTTGGAGACCCAGTACTTC. Protein product: CSVLGLAGALETQYF.